This TCR beta chain comes out of a study of blood T cells in healthy people across ages. Donation came from healthy Caucasian individuals in Russia who were aged 6 to 90. Primed by a sample-barcoded 5' primer and a J-beta primer mix, a second PCR proceeded for 7 to 11 cycles. TCRdb processed the 5' RACE reads anew with MiXCR; each CDR3 protein has one entry. The profile covers about 1.8 million distinct CDR3 sequences, with around half appearing a single time and approximately 2% taken by the ten largest. V lost 3 bases and J lost 2; bases outside the gene matches: 5. This CDR3 comprises 16 residues. CDR1 and CDR2 (germline): KGHDR, SFDVKD.

The chain combines TRBV24-1 with TRBJ2-5, with 10 bases matching TRBD1. This TCR was recovered from a woman in her thirties or forties in good health. Sequenced sample: blood. CDR3 nucleotides: TGTGCCACCAGTGATGTGCGGACAGGGGGGCAAGAGACCCAGTACTTC. This gives the protein CATSDVRTGGQETQYF.